This TCR beta chain was profiled in a study of PD-L1 blockade in urothelial cancer. Samples spanned pretreatment and treatment, with 1 to 8 time points per patient. Using immunoSEQ multiplex PCR, the repertoire was profiled, and TCRdb retains in-frame clones only, with some absent. The top ten hold 0.75% to 0.95% of the sample, which has about 100,000 clones, about 90% seen once. The CDR3 contains 17 residues. Trimming took 4 bases from V and 7 from J, leaving 23 bases between them. The receptor comes from a woman of 80 years or more with urothelial cancer. The V call is TRBV23-1, the J call TRBJ1-5, with D perhaps matching TRBD1 (5 bases). TRBV23-1 counts as an open reading frame of uncertain function. Sequencing used PBMCs, obtained around atezolizumab (anti-PD-L1) treatment. CDR3 region: CASSPLGIGGSRQPQHF. CDR3 bases: TGCGCCAGCAGTCCCCTAGGGATTGGGGGGAGTAGGCAGCCCCAGCATTTT.